This T cell receptor (beta chain) was profiled in a study of OX40 agonist ivuxolimab in advanced cancers. Study-level results: Some patients who did not respond also had low normalized T-cell clonal expansion.

This CDR3 has 18 amino acids. TCRdb keeps only in-frame clones here, not all; method: immunoSEQ multiplex PCR. The table records 95,000 to 100,000 clones, around 85% of them present only once. Notes on this clone: Its cognate antigen is unknown.

The chain employs TRBV21-1 and TRBJ1-5. TRBV21-1 is noted as a pseudogene. The input for sequencing was CD4+ or CD8+ T cells sorted from blood, taken in a trial of the OX40 agonist ivuxolimab. The receptor was derived from an adult with an advanced solid tumor such as melanoma, head and neck, liver or kidney cancer. The CDR3 loop reads CASSKGGAGQKFNQPQHF. In nucleotides, the CDR3 is TGTGCCAGCAGCAAAGGGGGAGCGGGACAAAAATTCAATCAGCCCCAGCATTTT.